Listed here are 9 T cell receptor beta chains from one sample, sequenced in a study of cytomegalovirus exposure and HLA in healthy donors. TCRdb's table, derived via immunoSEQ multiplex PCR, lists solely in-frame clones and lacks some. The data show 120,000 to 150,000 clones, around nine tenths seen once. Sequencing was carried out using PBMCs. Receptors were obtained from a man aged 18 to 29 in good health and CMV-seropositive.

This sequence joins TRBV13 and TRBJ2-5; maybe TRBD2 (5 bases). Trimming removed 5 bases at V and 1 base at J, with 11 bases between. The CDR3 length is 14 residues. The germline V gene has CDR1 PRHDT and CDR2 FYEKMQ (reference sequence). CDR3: CASSTRQGQETQYF. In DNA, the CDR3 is TGTGCCAGCAGCACTAGACAAGGCCAAGAGACCCAGTACTTC.

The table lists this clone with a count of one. CDR3 coding DNA: TGCGCCAGCAGCTTGCCTTCGTCCACAGATACGCAGTATTTT. Its protein is CASSLPSSTDTQYF. This chain links TRBV5-1 with TRBJ2-3; D unresolved. CDR3 length: 14 amino acids. The germline V gene encodes CDR1 SGHRS and CDR2 YFSETQ. V was trimmed by 1 base and J by 2 bases, leaving 8 bases between them.

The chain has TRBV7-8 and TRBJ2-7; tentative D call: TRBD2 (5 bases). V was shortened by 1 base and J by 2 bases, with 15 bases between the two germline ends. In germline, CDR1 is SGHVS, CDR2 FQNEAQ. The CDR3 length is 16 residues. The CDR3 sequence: CASSLGRRLGTYEQYF. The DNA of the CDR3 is TGTGCCAGCAGCTTAGGTCGGAGGCTAGGCACCTACGAGCAGTACTTC.

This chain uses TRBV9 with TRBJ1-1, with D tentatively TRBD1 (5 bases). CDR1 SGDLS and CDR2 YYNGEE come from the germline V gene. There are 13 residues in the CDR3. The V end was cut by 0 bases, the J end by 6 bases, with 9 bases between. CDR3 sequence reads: CASSVAGHPEAFF. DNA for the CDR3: TGTGCCAGCAGCGTAGCAGGGCACCCTGAAGCTTTCTTT. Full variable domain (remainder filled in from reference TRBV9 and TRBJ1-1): DSGVTQTPKHLITATGQRVTLRCSPRSGDLSVYWYQQSLDQGLQFLIQYYNGEERAKGNILERFSAQQFPDLHSELNLSSLELGDSALYFCASSVAGHPEAFFGQGTRLTVV.

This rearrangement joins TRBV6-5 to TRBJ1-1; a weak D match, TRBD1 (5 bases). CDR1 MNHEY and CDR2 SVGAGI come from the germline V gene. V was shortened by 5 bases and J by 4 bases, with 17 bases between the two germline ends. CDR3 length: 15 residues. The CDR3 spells CASSPEGRSTTEAFF. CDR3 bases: TGTGCCAGCAGTCCGGAGGGGAGATCGACCACTGAAGCTTTCTTT.

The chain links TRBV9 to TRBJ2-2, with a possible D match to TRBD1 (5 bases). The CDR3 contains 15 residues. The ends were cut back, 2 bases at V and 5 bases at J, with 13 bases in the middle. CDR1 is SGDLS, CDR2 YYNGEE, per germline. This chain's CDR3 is CASSVATVPTGELFF. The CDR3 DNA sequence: TGTGCCAGCAGCGTTGCGACAGTTCCTACCGGGGAGCTGTTTTTT.

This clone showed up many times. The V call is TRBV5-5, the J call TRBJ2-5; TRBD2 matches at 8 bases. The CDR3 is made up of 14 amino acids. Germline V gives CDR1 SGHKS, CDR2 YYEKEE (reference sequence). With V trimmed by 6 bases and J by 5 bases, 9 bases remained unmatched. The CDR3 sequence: CASNRGGTSETQYF. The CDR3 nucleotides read TGTGCCAGCAATCGGGGGGGAACATCGGAGACCCAGTACTTC. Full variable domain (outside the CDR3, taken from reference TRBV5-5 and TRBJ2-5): DAGVTQSPTHLIKTRGQQVTLRCSPISGHKSVSWYQQVLGQGPQFIFQYYEKEERGRGNFPDRFSARQFPNYSSELNVNALLLGDSALYLCASNRGGTSETQYFGPGTRLLVL.

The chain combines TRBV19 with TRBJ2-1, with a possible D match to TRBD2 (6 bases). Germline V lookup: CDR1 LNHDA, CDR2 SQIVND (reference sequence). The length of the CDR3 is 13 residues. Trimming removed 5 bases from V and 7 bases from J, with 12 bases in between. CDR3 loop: CASSFLEGNEQFF. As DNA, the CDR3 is TGTGCCAGTAGTTTCTTGGAGGGTAATGAGCAGTTCTTC.

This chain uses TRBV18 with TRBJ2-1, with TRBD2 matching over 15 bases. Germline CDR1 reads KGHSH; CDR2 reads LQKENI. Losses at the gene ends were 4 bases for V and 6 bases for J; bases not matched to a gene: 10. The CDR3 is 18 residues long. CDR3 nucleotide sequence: TGTGCCAGCTCACGGACTAGCGGGAGGGCCCCCAAGGGCAATGAGCAGTTCTTC. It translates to CASSRTSGRAPKGNEQFF.